This TCR beta chain was identified in a study of CD8 T cells in ankylosing spondylitis. Library preparation for TCR beta used quantitative 5'-RACE with molecular barcodes. TCRdb reanalysed the 5' RACE reads using MiXCR and keeps one entry per CDR3 protein. Among more than 150,000 distinct CDR3 sequences listed, over 10% were seen once. This clonotype has a count of ten or more. Its antigen is not known. CDR3 size: 13 residues. CDR1 and CDR2 from the germline V gene are SGDLS and YYNGEE. Trimming cost V 3 bases and J 2 bases, with 8 bases left between them. Notes on the study in general: The disease-linked clones had a CD8+ phenotype and low blood frequencies. Seemingly distinctive of ankylosing spondylitis blood was a TCR beta motif formed by eight highly homologous variants. Matched ankylosing spondylitis synovial fluid reportedly contained a significantly enriched population of disease-linked clones.

The V and J genes are TRBV9 and TRBJ1-2; D not certain. What was sequenced was blood, either unsorted or a sorted T cell fraction (not recorded which). This clonotype was obtained from a female donor with ankylosing spondylitis or in good health (not recorded which). This CDR3 is CASSATKNYGYTF. In nucleotides, the CDR3 is TGTGCCAGCAGCGCGACAAAGAACTATGGCTACACCTTC.